Sequencing of this T cell receptor beta chain was carried out in a study of blood T cell repertoires in COVID-19. Overall study context: Sites in the United States, Italy and Spain provided acute and convalescent COVID-19 samples.

This CDR3 comprises 13 residues. CDR1 is SGHTA, CDR2 FQGTGA, per germline. V was clipped by 2 bases and J by 7 bases, with 12 bases between them. Produced via immunoSEQ multiplex PCR; TCRdb's table is partial and in-frame only. Of roughly 410,000 clones in the sample, 75% to 90% were seen once. While infection was still active, Seattle patients were enrolled and then followed longitudinally. Sequencing was done on a sample of peripheral blood. The chain combines TRBV7-3 with TRBJ2-7; no definite D call. This clonotype was obtained from a woman aged 40 to 50 with COVID-19, enrolled during active disease. Here the CDR3 reads CASSLSARGEQYF. Here the CDR3 DNA reads TGTGCCAGCAGCTTATCTGCGAGAGGTGAGCAGTACTTC.